The 22 T cell receptor beta chains reported below all come from one sample, sequenced in a study of T cell clonotyping in hematopoietic cell transplantation. TCRdb's copy holds only in-frame clones and misses some; the assay was immunoSEQ multiplex PCR. The table lists some 29,000 clones, roughly 92% of them singletons. Specimen: PBMCs, collected 100 days after allogeneic stem cell transplant. The receptors derive from a female patient aged 50 to 65 who had an allogeneic stem cell transplant from a related donor, so the T cells may come from the graft donor. Some clones in this sample may be carry-over from other donors' samples.

The gene calls are TRBV11-3 and TRBJ2-2; D not resolved. The CDR3 consists of 11 residues. Germline loops: CDR1 SGHNT, CDR2 YENEEA. Trimming took off 5 bases at V and 4 bases at J, with 2 bases between the two ends. CDR3 DNA: TGTGCCAGCAGCCTCACCGGGGAGCTGTTTTTT. Its protein product is CASSLTGELFF.

The chain links TRBV30 to TRBJ1-1; 8 bases are a match to TRBD1. V was pared by 5 bases and J by 8 bases, with 10 bases of the junction left unmatched. CDR3 length: 13 amino acids. Germline V gene data show CDR1 as GTSNPN and CDR2 as SVGIG (reference sequence). The DNA for the CDR3 is TGTGCCTGGTTGAGGACAGGGAGGAAGGAAGCTTTCTTT. This sequence encodes CAWLRTGRKEAFF.

The chain combines TRBV2 with TRBJ1-6; D is perhaps TRBD1 (5 bases). V shed 1 base and J shed 6 bases, with 7 bases lying between them. This CDR3 is built from 14 residues. The germline V gene has CDR1 SNHLY and CDR2 FYNNEI. The CDR3 sequence is CASSEGRVNSPLHF. The CDR3 DNA is TGTGCCAGCAGTGAAGGCAGGGTTAATTCACCCCTCCACTTT.

This chain uses TRBV5-1 with TRBJ2-7; 10 bases are a match to TRBD1. Trimming at V came to 4 bases and at J to 4 bases, leaving 5 bases not matched to a gene. The CDR3 spans 14 residues. Germline CDR1 and CDR2: SGHRS and YFSETQ. In nucleotides, the CDR3 is TGCGCCAGCAGCCGACTGGACAGGGGGTACGAGCAGTACTTC. It translates to CASSRLDRGYEQYF.

This rearrangement joins TRBV19 to TRBJ1-2, with TRBD1 matching 7 bases. V lost 5 bases and J lost 4; bases outside the gene matches: 10. This CDR3 has 15 amino acids. Germline lookup yields CDR1 LNHDA and CDR2 SQIVND (reference sequence). The CDR3 nucleotides are TGTGCCAGTAGTCCCTTACAGGGGCTGTTCTATGGCTACACCTTC. Amino acid sequence: CASSPLQGLFYGYTF.

The rearrangement uses TRBV28 and TRBJ2-2, with 9 bases that match TRBD2. From germline, CDR1 is MDHEN and CDR2 SYDVKM. The CDR3 consists of 18 residues. Losses at the gene ends were 2 bases for V and 3 bases for J; bases not matched to a gene: 10. CDR3 DNA sequence: TGTGCCAGCAGTTTACCCCTTGGAAGCGGGGGGTACACCGGGGAGCTGTTTTTT. Protein: CASSLPLGSGGYTGELFF.

This clone was picked up one time. The chain has TRBV9 and TRBJ1-1; TRBD1 might be the D (6 bases). V was cut by 1 base and J by 4 bases, with 20 bases left in between. The CDR3 spans 17 residues. Germline V gene data show CDR1 as SGDLS and CDR2 as YYNGEE. This CDR3 is CASSVSTGSSARTEAFF. Written as DNA, the CDR3 is TGTGCCAGCAGCGTATCGACAGGTAGTAGTGCTCGCACTGAAGCTTTCTTT.

V and J are TRBV7-2 and TRBJ1-1, with D unresolved. Trimming took 5 bases from V and 0 from J, leaving 7 bases between them. In germline, CDR1 is SGHTA, CDR2 FQGNSA. The CDR3 runs to 13 residues. This CDR3 is CASSAHLNTEAFF. Here the CDR3 DNA reads TGTGCCAGCAGCGCCCATTTGAACACTGAAGCTTTCTTT.

The chain joins TRBV5-6 to TRBJ2-1; possibly TRBD1 or TRBD2 for D (6 bases each). Germline V gene sequence: CDR1 SGHDT, CDR2 YYEEEE. The V and J ends lost 5 bases and 6 bases respectively, with 15 bases between them. The CDR3 covers 14 residues. The chain's CDR3 is CASSRVGGPNEQFF. As DNA, the CDR3 is TGTGCCAGCAGTCGCGTGGGGGGCCCCAATGAGCAGTTCTTC.

CDR3 in DNA: TGTGCCAGCGCGGATCCCGGGGAGCTGTTTTTT. It encodes CASADPGELFF. This rearrangement joins TRBV9 to TRBJ2-2, with D unclear. There are 11 residues in the CDR3. Germline V gives CDR1 SGDLS, CDR2 YYNGEE. The V end was cut by 7 bases, the J end by 6 bases, with 7 bases between.

The V call is TRBV27, the J call TRBJ2-3, with 7 nucleotides matching TRBD2. CDR1 and CDR2 (germline): MNHEY, SMNVEV (reference sequence). The trim removed 5 bases at V and 6 bases at J, leaving 8 bases unmatched. CDR3 length: 14 amino acids. CDR3: CASSLRLAGDTQYF. The CDR3 region has the DNA TGTGCCAGCAGTCTTCGACTAGCTGGGGATACGCAGTATTTT.

The chain links TRBV19 to TRBJ2-2, with D possibly called TRBD1 or TRBD2 (5 bases each). The CDR3 runs to 15 residues. Germline values: CDR1 LNHDA, CDR2 SQIVND (reference sequence). Trimming removed 3 bases from V and 1 base from J, with 9 bases in between. CDR3 sequence (DNA): TGTGCCAGTAGTATGGGGGACGAGAACACCGGGGAGCTGTTTTTT. This gives the protein CASSMGDENTGELFF. The full variable domain, completed using reference TRBV19 and TRBJ2-2, is DGGITQSPKYLFRKEGQNVTLSCEQNLNHDAMYWYRQDPGQGLRLIYYSQIVNDFQKGDIAEGYSVSREKKESFPLTVTSAQKNPTAFYLCASSMGDENTGELFFGEGSRLTVL.

The chain links TRBV27 to TRBJ1-2; possibly TRBD1 for D (5 bases). The V end was cut by 6 bases, the J end by 3 bases, with 17 bases between. This CDR3 contains 15 residues. CDR1 is MNHEY and CDR2 is SMNVEV in the germline V gene (reference sequence). CDR3 bases: TGTGCCAGCAGCAAAAACCAGGGAGATTACTATGGCTACACCTTC. Its translation: CASSKNQGDYYGYTF.

This clone occurred once. The gene calls are TRBV7-8 and TRBJ1-3; D is unclear. The CDR3 extends over 15 amino acids. Per the germline V gene, CDR1 is SGHVS and CDR2 is FQNEAQ. V lost 5 bases to trimming and J lost 1 base, with 12 bases between them. The CDR3 sequence: CASSTLAGSGNTIYF. The CDR3, as DNA: TGTGCCAGCAGCACCCTCGCGGGGTCTGGAAACACCATATATTTT.

The genes are TRBV11-2 and TRBJ2-3; D is uncertain. V lost 5 bases and J 2 bases, leaving 14 bases between the germline ends. The CDR3 runs 15 residues. Germline-derived CDR1 and CDR2 are SGHAT and FQNNGV. The CDR3 is CASSQSNRPTDTQYF. For the CDR3, the DNA is TGTGCCAGCAGCCAGAGTAACCGGCCCACAGATACGCAGTATTTT.

The chain uses TRBV5-1 and TRBJ2-2, with 9 positions matching TRBD1. This CDR3 is 13 amino acids long. V shed 4 bases and J 7 bases; nucleotides not matched to a gene: 2. The V gene's germline CDR1 is SGHRS and CDR2 YFSETQ. CDR3: CASSGQGNGELFF. The CDR3 DNA is TGCGCCAGCAGCGGACAGGGGAACGGGGAGCTGTTTTTT.

V gene TRBV5-6 combines with J gene TRBJ2-7, with TRBD1 identical over 10 bases. Per germline, CDR1 SGHDT and CDR2 YYEEEE. CDR3 length: 13 residues. J gave up 4 bases and V 5 bases, and 3 bases lay outside the gene matches. CDR3 bases: TGTGCCAGCAGTTGGACAGGGGGTTACGAGCAGTACTTC. This encodes CASSWTGGYEQYF.

The chain uses TRBV29-1 and TRBJ1-1; TRBD1 might be the D (5 bases). This CDR3 spans 14 amino acids. The germline V gene has CDR1 SQVTM and CDR2 ANQGSEA. V lost 2 bases, J lost 1 base, and 11 bases lay in between. CDR3 region: CSVEPGGANTEAFF. In nucleotides, the CDR3 is TGCAGCGTTGAACCTGGAGGGGCGAACACTGAAGCTTTCTTT.

The chain is built from TRBV11-2 and TRBJ1-2, with D unresolved. This CDR3 region has 13 residues. Trimming cost V 2 bases and J 2 bases, with 6 bases left between them. Germline V gene data show CDR1 as SGHAT and CDR2 as FQNNGV. As DNA, the CDR3 is TGTGCCAGCAGCTTAAGGACCAACTATGGCTACACCTTC. Translating gives CASSLRTNYGYTF.

The V call is TRBV7-2, the J call TRBJ1-1; D call uncertain. In germline, CDR1 is SGHTA, CDR2 FQGNSA. CDR3 length equals 15 residues. The germline V and J ends were trimmed by 6 bases and 2 bases, with 16 bases remaining between them. The CDR3 sequence is CASRFSGNTNTEAFF. The CDR3 DNA follows: TGTGCCAGCAGGTTTAGTGGCAACACAAACACTGAAGCTTTCTTT.

This rearrangement joins TRBV25-1 to TRBJ1-6, with D possibly TRBD1 on 5 matching bases. The V end was cut by 3 bases, the J end by 10 bases, with 19 bases between. The CDR3 runs 16 residues. Germline V gives CDR1 MGHDK, CDR2 SYGVNS. Written as DNA, the CDR3 is TGTGCCAGCAGTGAGGGGTATCAGGGCTATTTATCACCCCTCCACTTT. Protein sequence: CASSEGYQGYLSPLHF.

The rearrangement joins TRBV10-1 to TRBJ1-1; D is uncertain. Germline CDR1 and CDR2: WNHNN and SYGVQD (reference sequence). V lost 1 base and J 1 base, leaving 4 bases between the germline ends. The CDR3 consists of 13 residues. The CDR3 DNA is TGCGCCAGCAGTGAGTGGGGGAACACTGAAGCTTTCTTT. Translated, it gives CASSEWGNTEAFF.